A selection of T cell receptor beta chains follows, all from one sample in a study of T-cell reconstitution after alpha-beta-depleted transplantation in children. Via MiXCR, TCRdb re-called the PCR reads, giving one row per CDR3 protein. In the table there are about 580,000 distinct CDR3 sequences, about 21% of which are singletons. Sample: PBMCs, mostly from graft donor cells, taken 360 days after TCRalphabeta/CD19-depleted stem cell transplant. These receptors came from a boy under two years old who had a stem cell transplant for acute myeloid leukemia, so the T cells may come from the graft donor. CDR3s include the opening cysteine and the closing phenylalanine or tryptophan. D genes are given only for firm matches. Only part of the rows carry a size: once, few, many, or a class if the clone is expanded.

TRBD2,TRBV6-2/TRBV6-3,TRBJ2-1,NA,CASTKRGQSYNEQFF,TGTGCCAGCACTAAGCGGGGGCAATCCTACAATGAGCAGTTCTTC
TRBD1,TRBV20-1,TRBJ2-3,NA,CSASSGTGTFIRQYF,TGCAGTGCTAGTTCCGGGACAGGGACTTTTATTCGGCAGTATTTT
NA,TRBV30,TRBJ1-1,many,CAWSGGFNTEAFF,TGTGCCTGGAGTGGAGGGTTCAACACTGAAGCTTTCTTT
NA,TRBV7-9,TRBJ1-5,few,CASSSNDGQPQHF,TGTGCCAGCAGCTCCAACGACGGCCAGCCCCAGCATTTT
TRBD1,TRBV5-1,TRBJ2-2,few,CASSFGGQATNTGELFF,TGCGCCAGCAGCTTCGGGGGACAGGCCACGAACACCGGGGAGCTGTTTTTT
NA,TRBV19,TRBJ2-7,many,CASSKIDVYEQYF,TGTGCCAGTAGCAAGATCGACGTCTACGAGCAGTACTTC
NA,TRBV9,TRBJ2-1,NA,CASSVGQHNEQFF,TGTGCCAGCAGCGTAGGTCAACACAATGAGCAGTTCTTC
TRBD1,TRBV9,TRBJ1-2,few,CASSDDRENYGYTF,TGTGCCAGCAGCGACGACAGGGAAAACTATGGCTACACCTTC
NA,TRBV5-5,TRBJ1-1,NA,CASSLGRGTNTEAFF,TGTGCCAGCAGCTTGGGGCGGGGGACGAACACTGAAGCTTTCTTT
NA,TRBV6-5,TRBJ2-5,NA,CASSYSMKDFETQYF,TGTGCCAGCAGTTACTCGATGAAGGATTTTGAGACCCAGTACTTC
TRBD1,TRBV6-5,TRBJ1-5,NA,CASSSDRDRSQPQHF,TGTGCCAGCAGTTCCGACCGGGACAGAAGTCAGCCCCAGCATTTT
NA,TRBV5-5,TRBJ1-5,many,CASSFTTGNQPQHF,TGTGCCAGCAGCTTCACCACAGGGAATCAGCCCCAGCATTTT
NA,TRBV15,TRBJ2-1,many,CATSRASIDEQFF,TGTGCCACCAGCAGGGCTAGCATCGATGAGCAGTTCTTC
TRBD1,TRBV7-6,TRBJ2-1,NA,CASKKGDRVNNEQFF,TGTGCCAGCAAGAAAGGGGACAGGGTCAACAATGAGCAGTTCTTC
TRBD2,TRBV5-1,TRBJ2-3,few,CASSLWTMGGSDSQDTQYF,TGCGCCAGCAGCTTGTGGACGATGGGAGGGTCCGACTCCCAAGATACGCAGTATTTT
NA,TRBV5-1,TRBJ2-2,NA,CASSGGRQRSGELFF,TGCGCCAGCAGCGGGGGAAGGCAGCGGTCCGGGGAGCTGTTTTTT
NA,TRBV18,TRBJ2-5,NA,CASSPARRTQYF,TGTGCCAGCTCACCAGCGAGGAGGACCCAGTACTTC
TRBD2,TRBV12-3/TRBV12-4,TRBJ2-7,many,CASSRLAGAYEQYF,TGTGCCAGCAGTCGGCTAGCGGGGGCCTACGAGCAGTACTTC